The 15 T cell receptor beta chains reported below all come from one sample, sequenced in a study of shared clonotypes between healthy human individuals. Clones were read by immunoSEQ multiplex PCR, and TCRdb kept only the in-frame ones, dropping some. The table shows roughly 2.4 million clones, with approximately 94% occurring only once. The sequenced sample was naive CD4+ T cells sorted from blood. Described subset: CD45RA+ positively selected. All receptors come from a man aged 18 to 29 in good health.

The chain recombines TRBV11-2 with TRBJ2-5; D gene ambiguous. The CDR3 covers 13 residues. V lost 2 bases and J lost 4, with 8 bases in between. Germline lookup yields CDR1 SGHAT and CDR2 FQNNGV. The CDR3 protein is CASSLSRLETQYF. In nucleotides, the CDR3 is TGTGCCAGCAGCTTATCCCGTTTAGAGACCCAGTACTTC.

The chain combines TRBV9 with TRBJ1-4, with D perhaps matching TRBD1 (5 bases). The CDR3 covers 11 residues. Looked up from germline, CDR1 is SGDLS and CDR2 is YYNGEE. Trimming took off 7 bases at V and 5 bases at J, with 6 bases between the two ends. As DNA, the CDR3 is TGTGCCAGCGGGGACAATGAAAAACTGTTTTTT. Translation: CASGDNEKLFF. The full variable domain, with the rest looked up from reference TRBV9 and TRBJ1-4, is DSGVTQTPKHLITATGQRVTLRCSPRSGDLSVYWYQQSLDQGLQFLIQYYNGEERAKGNILERFSAQQFPDLHSELNLSSLELGDSALYFCASGDNEKLFFGSGTQLSVL.

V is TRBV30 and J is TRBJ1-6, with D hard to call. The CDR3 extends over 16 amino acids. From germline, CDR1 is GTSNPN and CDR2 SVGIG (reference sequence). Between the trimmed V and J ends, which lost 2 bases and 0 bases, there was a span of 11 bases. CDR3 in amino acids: CAWSPTRSSYNSPLHF. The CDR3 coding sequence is TGTGCCTGGAGTCCCACCAGGAGCTCCTATAATTCACCCCTCCACTTT.

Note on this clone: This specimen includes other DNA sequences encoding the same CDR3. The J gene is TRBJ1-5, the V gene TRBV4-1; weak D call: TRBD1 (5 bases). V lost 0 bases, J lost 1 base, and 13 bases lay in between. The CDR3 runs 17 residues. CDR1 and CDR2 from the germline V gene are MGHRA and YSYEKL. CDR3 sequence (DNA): TGCGCCAGCAGCCAAGATTTGACGGGGGGGAGCAATCAGCCCCAGCATTTT. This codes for CASSQDLTGGSNQPQHF.

The CDR3 spells CASSFEQRFPGGGGTQYF. CDR3 in DNA: TGTGCCAGCAGTTTTGAACAGAGGTTCCCGGGTGGTGGGGGTACGCAGTATTTT. The rearrangement links TRBV27 to TRBJ2-3; TRBD1 or TRBD2 may be the D gene (5 bases each). V lost 3 bases to trimming and J lost 8 bases, with 27 bases between them. Germline V lookup: CDR1 MNHEY, CDR2 SMNVEV (reference sequence). The CDR3 has 18 amino acids.

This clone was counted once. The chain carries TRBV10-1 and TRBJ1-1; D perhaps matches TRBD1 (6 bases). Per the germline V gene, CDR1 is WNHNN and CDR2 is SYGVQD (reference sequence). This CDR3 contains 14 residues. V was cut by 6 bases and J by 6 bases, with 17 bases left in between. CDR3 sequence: CASSVGPTGSEAFF. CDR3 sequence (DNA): TGCGCCAGCAGCGTTGGACCGACAGGCTCTGAAGCTTTCTTT.

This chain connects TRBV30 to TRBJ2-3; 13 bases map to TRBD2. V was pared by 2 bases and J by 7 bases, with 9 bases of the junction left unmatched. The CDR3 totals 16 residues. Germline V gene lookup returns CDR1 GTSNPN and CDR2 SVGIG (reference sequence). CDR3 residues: CAWSSGLAGVRNTQYF. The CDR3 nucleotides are TGTGCCTGGAGTAGTGGACTAGCGGGGGTTCGAAATACGCAGTATTTT.

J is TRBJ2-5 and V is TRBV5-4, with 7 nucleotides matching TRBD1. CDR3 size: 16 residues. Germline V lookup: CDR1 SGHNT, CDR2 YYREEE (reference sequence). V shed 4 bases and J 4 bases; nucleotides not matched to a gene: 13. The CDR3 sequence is CASSHGQEKVGETQYF. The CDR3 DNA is TGTGCCAGCAGCCACGGACAGGAGAAGGTAGGAGAGACCCAGTACTTC.

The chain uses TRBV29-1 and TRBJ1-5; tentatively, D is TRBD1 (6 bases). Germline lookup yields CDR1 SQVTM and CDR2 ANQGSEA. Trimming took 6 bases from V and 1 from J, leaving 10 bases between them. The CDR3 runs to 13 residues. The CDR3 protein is CSVITGSNQPQHF. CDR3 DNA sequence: TGCAGCGTAATTACAGGGAGCAATCAGCCCCAGCATTTT.

The CDR3 loop reads CASSPSTIGELFF. CDR3 bases: TGTGCCAGCTCACCCTCAACCATCGGGGAGCTGTTTTTT. The V and J genes are TRBV18 and TRBJ2-2; no reliable D call. CDR1 is KGHSH and CDR2 is LQKENI in the germline V gene. Trimming pared 3 bases from V and 7 bases from J, leaving 9 bases between. The CDR3 runs to 13 residues.

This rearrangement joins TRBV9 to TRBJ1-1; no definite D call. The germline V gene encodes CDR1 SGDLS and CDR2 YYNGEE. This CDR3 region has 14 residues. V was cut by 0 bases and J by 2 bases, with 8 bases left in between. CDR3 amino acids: CASSVEAANTEAFF. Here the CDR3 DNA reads TGTGCCAGCAGCGTAGAGGCCGCTAACACTGAAGCTTTCTTT.

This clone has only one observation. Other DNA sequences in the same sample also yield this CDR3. The CDR3 nucleotides are TGTGCCAGCTCACCCTCAGGGGAATATGGCTACACCTTC. Translation gives CASSPSGEYGYTF. The rearrangement joins TRBV18 to TRBJ1-2, with TRBD1 as a possible D gene (6 bases). The CDR3 has 13 amino acids. The V gene lost 3 bases and the J gene lost 5 bases, with 10 bases spanning the gap. Germline V gene data show CDR1 as KGHSH and CDR2 as LQKENI. Full variable domain (remainder filled in from reference TRBV18 and TRBJ1-2): NAGVMQNPRHLVRRRGQEARLRCSPMKGHSHVYWYRQLPEEGLKFMVYLQKENIIDESGMPKERFSAEFPKEGPSILRIQQVVRGDSAAYFCASSPSGEYGYTFGSGTRLTVV.

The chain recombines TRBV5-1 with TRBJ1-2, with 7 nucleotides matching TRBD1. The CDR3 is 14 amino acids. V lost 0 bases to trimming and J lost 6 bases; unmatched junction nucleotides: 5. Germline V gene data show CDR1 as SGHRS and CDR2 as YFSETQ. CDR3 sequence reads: CASSLGSQGDGYTF. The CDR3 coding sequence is TGCGCCAGCAGCTTGGGTAGCCAGGGGGATGGCTACACCTTC.

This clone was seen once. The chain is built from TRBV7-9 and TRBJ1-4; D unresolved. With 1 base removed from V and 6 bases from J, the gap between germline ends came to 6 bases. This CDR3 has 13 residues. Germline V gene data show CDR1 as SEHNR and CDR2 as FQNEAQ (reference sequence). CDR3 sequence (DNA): TGTGCCAGCAGCTTAGTGGCAGATGAAAAACTGTTTTTT. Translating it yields CASSLVADEKLFF.

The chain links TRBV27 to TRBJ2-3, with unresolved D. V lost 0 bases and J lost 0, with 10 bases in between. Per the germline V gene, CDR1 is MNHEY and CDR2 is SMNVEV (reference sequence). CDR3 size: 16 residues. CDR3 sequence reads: CASSLSASASTDTQYF. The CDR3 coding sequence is TGTGCCAGCAGTTTATCAGCATCCGCTAGCACAGATACGCAGTATTTT.